This TCR beta chain came from a study of graft-versus-host responses after intestinal transplantation. About this clone itself: Its antigen is not identified.

This CDR3 has 15 amino acids. Trimming stripped 0 bases from V and 6 bases from J, with 13 bases between. Per the germline V gene, CDR1 is SGHTS and CDR2 is YDEGEE. Measured with immunoSEQ multiplex PCR; TCRdb has only the in-frame clones, and not every one. The sample records about 90,000 clones, 92% being singletons. The sample in question was unstimulated CD4+ T cells sorted from spleen or lymph node cells, obtained before intestinal transplant. The chain employs TRBV5-8 and TRBJ1-3, with D perhaps matching TRBD1 (6 bases). The TCR originated in a human donor who received an intestinal transplant. The CDR3 DNA reads as TGTGCCAGCAGCTTGGATCCAGGGGAGACAAACACCATATATTTT. Translation gives CASSLDPGETNTIYF.